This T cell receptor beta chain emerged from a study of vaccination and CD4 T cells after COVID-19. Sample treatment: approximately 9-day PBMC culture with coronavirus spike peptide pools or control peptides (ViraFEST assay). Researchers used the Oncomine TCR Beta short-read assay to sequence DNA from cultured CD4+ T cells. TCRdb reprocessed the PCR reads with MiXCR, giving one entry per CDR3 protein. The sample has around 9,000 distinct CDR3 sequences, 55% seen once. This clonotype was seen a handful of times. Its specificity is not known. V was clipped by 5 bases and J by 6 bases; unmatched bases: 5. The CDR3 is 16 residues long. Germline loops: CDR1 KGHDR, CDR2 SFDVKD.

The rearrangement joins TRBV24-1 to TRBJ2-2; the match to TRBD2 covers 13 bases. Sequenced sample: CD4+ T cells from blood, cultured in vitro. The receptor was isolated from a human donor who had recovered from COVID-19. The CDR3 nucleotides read TGTGCCACCAGTGCCCCGGGACTAGCGGGGTCCGGGGAGCTGTTTTTT. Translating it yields CATSAPGLAGSGELFF.